This T cell receptor (beta chain) was recovered during a study of blood T cell repertoires in COVID-19. The overall study: Samples of COVID-19 (acute and convalescent) were obtained from the United States, Italy and Spain. T cells, B-cell-depleted T cells, or PBMCs provided the cDNA or gDNA that served as material.

The CDR3 is 14 amino acids. Germline CDR1 reads WSHSY; CDR2 reads SAAADI. V dropped 3 bases and J dropped 0 bases, with 8 bases sitting between them. Per the original data handling: It was from reference gene primer amplification that nucleated cell counts were estimated. Sequenced by immunoSEQ multiplex PCR; TCRdb stores in-frame clones only, minus some. The D gene and trimming were derived from the DNA, and the V and J assignments and clone size from that table. The sample includes approximately 110,000 clones, roughly 80% of them seen just once. What was sequenced was peripheral blood. The TCR originated in a woman between 65 and 79 years old with acute or convalescent COVID-19. This chain joins TRBV10-2 and TRBJ1-1; tentatively, D is TRBD1 (6 bases). CDR3 sequence (DNA): TGCGCCAGCAGTGAAGCAGGGGTGAACACTGAAGCTTTCTTT. This gives the protein CASSEAGVNTEAFF.